This TCR beta chain was identified during a study of technical replicates of blood from several donors. Produced via immunoSEQ multiplex PCR; TCRdb's table is partial and in-frame only. The data contain about 44,000 clones, roughly 96% of them singletons. CDR3 length: 16 amino acids. Trimming removed 1 base from V and 4 bases from J, with 13 bases in between. CDR1 is SGHAT, CDR2 FQDESV, per germline (reference sequence). Sequenced: T cells isolated from PBMCs. The V gene is TRBV11-1, the J gene TRBJ2-2; D is undetermined. This receptor was obtained from a human donor in good health. CDR3 sequence: CASSLENSQVTGELFF. The CDR3 region has the DNA TGTGCCAGCAGCTTAGAAAACAGCCAAGTCACCGGGGAGCTGTTTTTT.